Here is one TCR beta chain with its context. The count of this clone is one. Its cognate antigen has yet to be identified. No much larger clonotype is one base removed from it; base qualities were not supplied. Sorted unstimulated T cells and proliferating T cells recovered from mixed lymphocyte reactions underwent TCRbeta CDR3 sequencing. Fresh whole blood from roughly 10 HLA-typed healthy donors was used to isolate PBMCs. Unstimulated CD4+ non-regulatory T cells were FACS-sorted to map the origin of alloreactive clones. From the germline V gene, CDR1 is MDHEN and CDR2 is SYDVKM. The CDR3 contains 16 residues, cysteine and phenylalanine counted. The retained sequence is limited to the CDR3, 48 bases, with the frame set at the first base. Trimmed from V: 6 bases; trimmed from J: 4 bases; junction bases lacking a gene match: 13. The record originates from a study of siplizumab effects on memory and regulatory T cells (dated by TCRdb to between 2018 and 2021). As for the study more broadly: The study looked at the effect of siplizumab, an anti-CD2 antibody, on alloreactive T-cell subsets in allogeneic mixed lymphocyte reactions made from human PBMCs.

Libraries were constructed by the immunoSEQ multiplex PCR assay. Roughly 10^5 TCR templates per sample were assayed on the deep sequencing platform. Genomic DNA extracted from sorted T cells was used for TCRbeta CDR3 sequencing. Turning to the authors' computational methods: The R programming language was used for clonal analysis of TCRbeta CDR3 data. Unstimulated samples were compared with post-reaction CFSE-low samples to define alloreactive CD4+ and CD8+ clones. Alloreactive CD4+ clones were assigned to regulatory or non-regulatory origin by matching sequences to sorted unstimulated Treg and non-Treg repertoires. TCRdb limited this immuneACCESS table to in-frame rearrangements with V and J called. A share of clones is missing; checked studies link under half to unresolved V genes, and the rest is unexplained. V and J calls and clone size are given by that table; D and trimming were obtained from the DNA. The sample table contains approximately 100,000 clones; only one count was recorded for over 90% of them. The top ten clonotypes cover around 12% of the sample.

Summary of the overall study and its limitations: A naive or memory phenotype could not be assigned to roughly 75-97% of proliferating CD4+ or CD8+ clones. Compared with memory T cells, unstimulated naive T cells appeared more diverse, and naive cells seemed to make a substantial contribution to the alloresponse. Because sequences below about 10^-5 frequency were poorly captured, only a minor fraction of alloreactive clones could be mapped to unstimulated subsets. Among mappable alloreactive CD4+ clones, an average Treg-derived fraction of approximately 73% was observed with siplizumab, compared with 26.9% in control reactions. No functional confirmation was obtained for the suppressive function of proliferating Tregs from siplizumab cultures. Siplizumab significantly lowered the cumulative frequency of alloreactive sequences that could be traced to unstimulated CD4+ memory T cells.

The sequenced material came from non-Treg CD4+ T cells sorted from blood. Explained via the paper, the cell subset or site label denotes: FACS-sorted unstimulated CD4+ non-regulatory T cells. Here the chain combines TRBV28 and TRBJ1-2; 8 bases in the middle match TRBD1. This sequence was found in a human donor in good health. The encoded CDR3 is CASRRQGSARTYGYTF. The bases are TGTGCCAGCAGGAGACAGGGGTCGGCCCGTACCTATGGCTACACCTTC.